A selection of T cell receptor beta chains follows, all from one sample in a study of cytomegalovirus exposure and HLA in healthy donors. Profiled with immunoSEQ multiplex PCR; TCRdb holds only in-frame clones, not every one. The sample yields about 100,000 clones, 80% to 90% seen once. Source material: PBMCs. Receptors were obtained from a young woman in good health and CMV-seronegative. The CDR3 runs from the conserved cysteine through the conserved F or W. The order of the fields is D gene, clone size, V gene, J gene, CDR3 DNA, CDR3 protein. D genes are given only for firm matches. Rows give clone size only sometimes, using once, few, many, or a class for an expanded clone.

-	-	TRBV6-5	TRBJ2-7	TGTGCCAGCAGTCAATCAGGGTACGAGCAGTACTTC	CASSQSGYEQYF
-	-	TRBV28	TRBJ2-6	TGTGCCAGCAGTTTATTCAGGGCCAACGTCCTGACTTTC	CASSLFRANVLTF
-	once	TRBV12-2	TRBJ2-7	TGTGCAAGTCGCGAGGACCAGCGGGCTACCTACGAGCAGTACTTC	CASREDQRATYEQYF
-	-	TRBV15	TRBJ1-5	TGTGCCACCAGCAGAGATGGGCGGGGGGATCAGCCCCAGCATTTT	CATSRDGRGDQPQHF
TRBD2	-	TRBV7-2	TRBJ2-7	TGTGCCAGCAGCTTACTAGCGGGAGGGTACGAGCAGTACTTC	CASSLLAGGYEQYF
TRBD2	-	TRBV6-6	TRBJ2-7	TGTGCCAGCATTAACGAGCGGGAGCGGACCTACGAGCAGTACTTC	CASINERERTYEQYF
TRBD1	-	TRBV5-5	TRBJ2-7	TGTGCCAGCAGCTATGTCGGACAGGGGTCCTACGAGCAGTACTTC	CASSYVGQGSYEQYF
TRBD1	few	TRBV5-1	TRBJ1-1	TGCGCCAGCAGCTTGGCGACAGGGAGGAGCACTGAAGCTTTCTTT	CASSLATGRSTEAFF
-	-	TRBV13	TRBJ1-1	TGTGCCAGCAGCCCGGCTATCAGGGGCCGGAACACTGAAGCTTTCTTT	CASSPAIRGRNTEAFF
-	once	TRBV6-5	TRBJ1-2	TGTGCCAGCAGTTACTCAGCATTGTATGGCTACACCTTC	CASSYSALYGYTF
TRBD2	-	TRBV7-9	TRBJ2-1	TGTTCCAGCAGCCCACACTCTGGGGATAGCGGGAGGTTCAATGAGCAGTTCTTC	CSSSPHSGDSGRFNEQFF
-	-	TRBV10-2	TRBJ1-1	TGCGCCAGCAGTGACAGCGAGCTCACTGAAGCTTTCTTT	CASSDSELTEAFF
-	-	TRBV7-2	TRBJ2-5	TGTGCCAGCAGCTTAAACCTCCCGGGGTCACAAGAGACCCAGTACTTC	CASSLNLPGSQETQYF
-	few	TRBV19	TRBJ1-5	TGTGCCAGTAACAGGACCCAGCATTTT	CASNRTQHF
TRBD1	-	TRBV19	TRBJ2-7	TGTGCCAGTAGTAAACAGGGGAGAGGGTCCTACGAGCAGTACTTC	CASSKQGRGSYEQYF
-	-	TRBV6-1	TRBJ2-5	TGTGCCAGCAGTGAAGCTCGTGAGATCGAGACCCAGTACTTC	CASSEAREIETQYF
TRBD1	-	TRBV7-2	TRBJ1-1	TGTGCCAGCAGCTTAGTTCAGGGGGCCACTGAAGCTTTCTTT	CASSLVQGATEAFF
-	-	TRBV19	TRBJ2-5	TGTGCCAGTAGTATTGGGGGAGGGGGTTTTCGGGAGACCCAGTACTTC	CASSIGGGGFRETQYF
TRBD1	-	TRBV6-1	TRBJ1-1	TGTGCCAGCAGTGAGTCAGGGGGATACACTGAAGCTTTCTTT	CASSESGGYTEAFF
TRBD1	-	TRBV6-1	TRBJ1-3	TGTGCCACCACGACAGGGGGCTCTGGAAACACCATATATTTT	CATTTGGSGNTIYF
TRBD2	-	TRBV7-2	TRBJ2-3	TGTGCCAGCAGCTTGACTAGCGGGTCTAGCACAGATACGCAGTATTTT	CASSLTSGSSTDTQYF
-	few	TRBV6-1	TRBJ2-6	TGTGCCAGCAGTGAAGCTAATCCGGTTGGGCTCTCTGGGGCCAACGTCCTGACTTTC	CASSEANPVGLSGANVLTF
-	-	TRBV7-6	TRBJ2-1	TGTGCCAGCAGCTTTTCACGGGACCCTTACTCATCCCCAGGGGATGAGCAGTTCTTC	CASSFSRDPYSSPGDEQFF
TRBD2	-	TRBV5-1	TRBJ2-3	TGCGCCAGCAGCTTGTCGGGAGGGGGGGATACGCAGTATTTT	CASSLSGGGDTQYF
-	-	TRBV28	TRBJ2-6	TGTGCCAGCAGCCTAAGTGGGGCCAACGTCCTGACTTTC	CASSLSGANVLTF
TRBD1	-	TRBV9	TRBJ1-1	TGTGCCAGCAGCTCCTTGACAGGGATGGCTTTCTTT	CASSSLTGMAFF
TRBD2	-	TRBV19	TRBJ2-2	TGTGCCAGTAGTACCTATAGCGGGACCACCGGGGAGCTGTTTTTT	CASSTYSGTTGELFF
-	-	TRBV28	TRBJ1-4	TGTGCCAGCAGTTTATCGGGGGGAGCTAATGAAAAACTGTTTTTT	CASSLSGGANEKLFF
-	-	TRBV5-4	TRBJ1-2	TGTGCCAGCAGCTTGGCCAAAGACCACAGTGGCTACACCTTC	CASSLAKDHSGYTF